These T cell receptor beta chains were read from a single sample in a study of shared clonotypes between healthy human individuals. Clones were read by immunoSEQ multiplex PCR, and TCRdb kept only the in-frame ones, dropping some. The sample has roughly 500,000 clones; 79% are singletons. Sequencing was performed on PBMCs. The origin of the receptors is a woman aged 40 to 55 in good health. Some clones in this sample may be carry-over from other donors' samples. Both conserved end residues are part of each CDR3. D genes are given only for firm matches. Only part of the rows carry a size: once, few, many, or a class if the clone is expanded.

J	V	D	length	size	CDR3	DNA
TRBJ2-7	TRBV7-2	.	15	.	CASSLRSRLSYEQYF	TGTGCCAGCAGCTTAAGGTCCCGCCTCTCCTACGAGCAGTACTTC
TRBJ2-3	TRBV10-3	TRBD1	14	.	CAISGQGGTDTQYF	TGTGCCATCAGTGGACAGGGGGGCACAGATACGCAGTATTTT
TRBJ2-1	TRBV7-6	TRBD2	16	once	CASSLECEREGNEQFF	TGTGCCAGCAGCTTAGAATGTGAGCGGGAGGGCAATGAGCAGTTCTTC
TRBJ2-7	TRBV6-1	.	14	.	CASTRRPGDYEQYF	TGTGCCAGCACCCGGCGGCCAGGGGACTACGAGCAGTACTTC
TRBJ1-4	TRBV2	.	13	.	CASGGVSNEKLFF	TGTGCCAGCGGAGGAGTGTCTAATGAAAAACTGTTTTTT
TRBJ2-7	TRBV9	.	15	.	CASSAGGESSYEQYF	TGTGCCAGCAGCGCTGGGGGAGAATCCTCCTACGAGCAGTACTTC
TRBJ2-2	TRBV9	.	15	once	CASSSGATRRGELFF	TGTGCCAGCAGCTCAGGGGCCACCCGGAGAGGGGAGCTGTTTTTT
TRBJ1-4	TRBV6-6	.	13	.	CASSYSVREKLFF	TGTGCCAGCAGTTACTCAGTGCGGGAAAAACTGTTTTTT
TRBJ1-3	TRBV6-6	.	13	.	CASSRDTGNTIYF	TGTGCCAGCAGCCGGGACACTGGAAACACCATATATTTT
TRBJ2-2	TRBV18	TRBD1	13	.	CASSSQGAGELFF	TGTGCCAGCTCATCGCAGGGGGCCGGGGAGCTGTTTTTT
TRBJ2-4	TRBV7-2	TRBD1	16	.	CASSPGGGWAKNIQYF	TGTGCCAGCAGCCCAGGGGGCGGTTGGGCCAAAAACATTCAGTACTTC
TRBJ2-5	TRBV5-1	TRBD1	15	.	CASSLEDRAWETQYF	TGCGCCAGCAGCTTGGAGGACAGGGCGTGGGAGACCCAGTACTTC
TRBJ2-1	TRBV11-3	TRBD2	15	.	CASSFLTGGPGEQFF	TGTGCCAGCAGCTTTTTAACGGGAGGGCCAGGGGAGCAGTTCTTC
TRBJ1-3	TRBV5-6	.	15	.	CASSLSSGPGNTIYF	TGTGCCAGCAGCTTGTCCTCGGGGCCTGGAAACACCATATATTTT
TRBJ2-1	TRBV9	.	18	.	CASSVSGSRAAGVNEQFF	TGTGCCAGCAGCGTCTCTGGGTCTAGGGCCGCCGGGGTCAATGAGCAGTTCTTC
TRBJ1-5	TRBV6-5	.	14	.	CASSSRRINQPQHF	TGTGCCAGCAGTTCCCGCCGTATTAATCAGCCCCAGCATTTT
TRBJ2-6	TRBV7-6	TRBD1	20	.	CASSLSSPDRVWRGANVLTF	TGTGCCAGCAGCCTCTCTAGTCCGGACAGGGTCTGGAGGGGGGCCAACGTCCTGACTTTC
TRBJ2-7	TRBV7-9	.	12	few	CASRTQGYEQYF	TGTGCCAGCAGAACCCAGGGGTACGAGCAGTACTTC
TRBJ1-2	TRBV6-1	.	14	.	CASSEVGRGYGYTF	TGTGCCAGCAGTGAAGTTGGCAGGGGCTATGGCTACACCTTC
TRBJ2-7	TRBV20-1	.	11	.	CSAKRSYEQYF	TGCAGTGCTAAAAGGTCCTACGAGCAGTACTTC
TRBJ2-5	TRBV7-8	.	13	.	CASSRTKSETQYF	TGTGCCAGCAGCCGGACTAAATCGGAGACCCAGTACTTC
TRBJ1-4	TRBV28	TRBD1	15	.	CASSLWAGGNEKLFF	TGTGCCAGCAGTTTATGGGCAGGGGGAAATGAAAAACTGTTTTTT
TRBJ2-1	TRBV11-3	TRBD2	14	.	CASSLGLAGNEQFF	TGTGCCAGCAGCTTGGGACTAGCTGGCAATGAGCAGTTCTTC
TRBJ1-2	TRBV20-1	.	11	.	CSAIGNYGYTF	TGCAGTGCTATTGGAAACTATGGCTACACCTTC
TRBJ2-3	TRBV27	.	13	.	CASRASSTDTQYF	TGTGCCAGCAGGGCCAGTAGCACAGATACGCAGTATTTT
TRBJ2-1	TRBV4-2	.	14	.	CASSQVARYNEQFF	TGTGCCAGCAGCCAAGTGGCCAGGTACAATGAGCAGTTCTTC
TRBJ1-3	TRBV28	TRBD1	16	.	CASSSTGGYSGNTIYF	TGTGCCAGCAGTTCGACAGGGGGATACTCTGGAAACACCATATATTTT
TRBJ2-5	TRBV5-5	.	12	once	CASSLDGETQYF	TGTGCCAGCAGCTTGGATGGAGAGACCCAGTACTTC
TRBJ2-5	TRBV29-1	.	13	few	CSVEAGLGETQYF	TGCAGCGTTGAAGCCGGGTTGGGGGAGACCCAGTACTTC
TRBJ2-3	TRBV7-9	.	13	.	CASSLLTTDTQYF	TGTGCCAGCAGCTTGCTAACCACAGATACGCAGTATTTT
TRBJ1-2	TRBV27	.	13	.	CASSRVGDYGYTF	TGTGCCAGCAGCCGGGTCGGGGACTATGGCTACACCTTC
TRBJ2-5	TRBV7-2	.	13	.	CASSLVSRETQYF	TGTGCCAGCAGCTTGGTTAGCCGAGAGACCCAGTACTTC
TRBJ2-5	TRBV2	TRBD2	14	.	CASRTGGARETQYF	TGTGCCAGCAGGACGGGGGGGGCCAGGGAGACCCAGTACTTC
TRBJ2-7	TRBV7-2	.	12	.	CASSPTAYEQYF	TGTGCCAGCAGCCCTACCGCCTACGAGCAGTACTTC
TRBJ1-4	TRBV27	.	15	.	CASSFKQRSNEKLFF	TGTGCCAGCAGTTTTAAGCAAAGGAGCAACGAAAAACTGTTTTTT
TRBJ2-3	TRBV5-6	.	13	.	CASSPTFADTQYF	TGTGCCAGCAGCCCAACGTTTGCAGATACGCAGTATTTT
TRBJ1-4	TRBV19	.	18	many	CASTRISGGGSGNEKLFF	TGTGCCAGTACCCGTATTTCGGGGGGCGGATCTGGTAATGAAAAACTGTTTTTT
TRBJ2-5	TRBV10-2	.	13	.	CASSVPGVETQYF	TGCGCCAGCAGTGTGCCAGGGGTCGAGACCCAGTACTTC
TRBJ2-1	TRBV5-1	.	13	.	CASSLGQKSEQFF	TGCGCCAGCAGCTTGGGTCAGAAGAGTGAGCAGTTCTTC
TRBJ1-2	TRBV30	.	17	.	CAWTVRLLRDSNYGYTF	TGTGCCTGGACTGTTCGGTTACTAAGGGATTCTAACTATGGCTACACCTTC
TRBJ2-1	TRBV7-9	.	16	.	CASSRSGGLSVGEQFF	TGTGCCAGCAGCAGGTCCGGGGGGCTTAGCGTAGGTGAGCAGTTCTTC